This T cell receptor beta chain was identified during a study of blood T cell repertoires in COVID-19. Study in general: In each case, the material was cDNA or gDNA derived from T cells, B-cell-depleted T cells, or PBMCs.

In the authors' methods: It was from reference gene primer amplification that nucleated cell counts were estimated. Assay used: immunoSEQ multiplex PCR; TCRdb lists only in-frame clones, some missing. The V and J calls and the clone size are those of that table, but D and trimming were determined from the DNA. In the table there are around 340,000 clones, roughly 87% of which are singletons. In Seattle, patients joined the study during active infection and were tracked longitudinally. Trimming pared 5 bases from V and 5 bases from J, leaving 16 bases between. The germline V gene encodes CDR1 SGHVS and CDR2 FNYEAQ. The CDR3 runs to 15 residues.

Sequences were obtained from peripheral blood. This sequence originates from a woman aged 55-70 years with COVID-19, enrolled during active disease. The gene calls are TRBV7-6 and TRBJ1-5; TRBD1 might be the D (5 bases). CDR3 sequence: CASSPRIGEDQPQHF. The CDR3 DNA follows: TGTGCCAGCAGCCCTAGGATAGGGGAAGATCAGCCCCAGCATTTT.